The 19 T cell receptor beta chains reported below all come from one sample, sequenced in a study of immune evolution from preneoplasia to lung adenocarcinoma. Clones were read by immunoSEQ multiplex PCR, and TCRdb kept only the in-frame ones, dropping some. Here the sample spans around 5,000 clones, 75% to 85% being singletons. The sample was FFPE minimally invasive lung adenocarcinoma tissue. These receptors were taken from a person aged 70 to 85 with lung adenocarcinoma.

This clone was counted a single time. This chain connects TRBV19 to TRBJ2-5; D ambiguous. Trimming took off 3 bases at V and 5 bases at J, with 10 bases between the two ends. The CDR3 loop spans 13 amino acids. Germline V gene lookup returns CDR1 LNHDA and CDR2 SQIVND (reference sequence). The CDR3, as DNA: TGTGCCAGTAGTATGGGTGGTAGGGAGACCCAGTACTTC. Translated, it gives CASSMGGRETQYF. Complete variable domain (other parts from reference TRBV19 and TRBJ2-5): DGGITQSPKYLFRKEGQNVTLSCEQNLNHDAMYWYRQDPGQGLRLIYYSQIVNDFQKGDIAEGYSVSREKKESFPLTVTSAQKNPTAFYLCASSMGGRETQYFGPGTRLLVL.

This clone showed up just a few times. The chain links TRBV7-8 to TRBJ1-1; D unresolved. The CDR3 is 11 amino acids. V gave up 8 bases and J gave up 1 base, with 5 bases separating them. Germline-derived CDR1 and CDR2 are SGHVS and FQNEAQ. CDR3 coding DNA: TGTGCCAGCGGATCGAACACTGAAGCTTTCTTT. This gives the protein CASGSNTEAFF.

V gene TRBV29-1 combines with J gene TRBJ2-1, with D tentatively TRBD2 (6 bases). The CDR3 loop spans 15 amino acids. Trimming took off 0 bases at V and 0 bases at J, with 9 bases between the two ends. The germline CDR1 and CDR2 sequences are SQVTM and ANQGSEA. CDR3: CSVEDSGSSYNEQFF. The CDR3 bases are TGCAGCGTTGAAGATAGCGGAAGCTCCTACAATGAGCAGTTCTTC.

The genes are TRBV2 and TRBJ2-2; D might be TRBD1 or TRBD2, each matching 5 bases. The CDR3 runs to 15 residues. Looked up from germline, CDR1 is SNHLY and CDR2 is FYNNEI. V lost 1 base, J lost 10 bases, and 16 bases lay in between. CDR3: CASSEGGDASEELFF. The CDR3 DNA reads as TGTGCCAGCAGTGAAGGTGGGGACGCCTCCGAGGAGCTGTTTTTT.

The chain combines TRBV10-3 with TRBJ1-2; 9 nucleotides agree with TRBD1. J gave up 8 bases and V 7 bases, and 8 bases lay outside the gene matches. Per germline, CDR1 ENHRY and CDR2 SYGVKD. The length of the CDR3 is 13 residues. CDR3 region: CAITRDRESGYTF. CDR3 DNA: TGTGCCATCACCCGGGACAGGGAATCGGGCTACACCTTC.

The genes are TRBV30 and TRBJ1-2; 12 nucleotides align to TRBD1. Germline V gene lookup returns CDR1 GTSNPN and CDR2 SVGIG (reference sequence). This CDR3 is 14 amino acids long. The junction had 9 bases not matched to a gene; V was cut back by 5 bases and J by 8 bases. Here the CDR3 DNA reads TGTGCCTGGGCCCCGGGACAGGGGGCGGAAGGCTACACCTTC. Translating gives CAWAPGQGAEGYTF.

The chain joins TRBV14 to TRBJ2-3; 8 nucleotides agree with TRBD2. V gave up 8 bases and J gave up 2 bases; unmatched junction bases: 15. This CDR3 region has 17 residues. Germline V CDR1 and CDR2: SGHDN, FVKESK. The DNA for the CDR3 is TGTGCCAGCCGAAAGACCGGAGGCGGGAGGTCCACAGATACGCAGTATTTT. It translates to CASRKTGGGRSTDTQYF.

The J gene is TRBJ2-7, the V gene TRBV7-2; D unclear. V lost 4 bases to trimming and J lost 12 bases, with 16 bases between them. Germline values: CDR1 SGHTA, CDR2 FQGNSA. The CDR3 contains 12 residues. This CDR3 is CASSSDTIERYF. The CDR3 DNA is TGTGCCAGCAGCTCCGATACCATCGAGAGGTACTTC.

This chain links TRBV6-1 with TRBJ1-3; D unclear. Between the trimmed V and J ends, which lost 1 base and 1 base, there was a span of 8 bases. The CDR3 totals 15 residues. Germline lookup yields CDR1 MNHNS and CDR2 SASEGT. The CDR3 DNA reads as TGTGCCAGCAGTGAAGGGCGGTCATCTGGAAACACCATATATTTT. Its translation is CASSEGRSSGNTIYF.

This chain joins TRBV18 and TRBJ2-3, with 10 bases aligning to TRBD2. Germline CDR1 KGHSH, CDR2 LQKENI. V shed 6 bases, J shed 0 bases, and the junction held 6 bases outside the gene matches. The length of the CDR3 is 16 residues. CDR3 coding DNA: TGTGCCAGCTCTCGGACTAGCGGACCAAGCACAGATACGCAGTATTTT. Residues: CASSRTSGPSTDTQYF.

This clone occurred a few times. This chain joins TRBV9 and TRBJ1-5; 12 nucleotides line up with TRBD1. V lost 2 bases and J lost 5; bases outside the gene matches: 5. Germline CDR1 reads SGDLS; CDR2 reads YYNGEE. The CDR3 covers 16 residues. CDR3 DNA: TGTGCCAGCAGCGTCGGGGGACAGGGGGCCGATCAGCCCCAGCATTTT. It codes for CASSVGGQGADQPQHF.

This chain connects TRBV5-5 to TRBJ1-1; D not certain. This CDR3 has 14 amino acids. Trimming took 0 bases from V and 1 from J, leaving 7 bases between them. The germline CDR1 and CDR2 sequences are SGHKS and YYEKEE (reference sequence). DNA for the CDR3: TGTGCCAGCAGCTTGGCCCGGCCGAACACTGAAGCTTTCTTT. It encodes CASSLARPNTEAFF.

The chain joins TRBV29-1 to TRBJ1-1, with D possibly matching TRBD1 (5 bases). The CDR3 extends over 12 amino acids. Germline values: CDR1 SQVTM, CDR2 ANQGSEA. The V gene lost 2 bases and the J gene lost 5 bases, with 9 bases spanning the gap. The CDR3 bases are TGCAGCGTTGAACAGGGAAGAACTGAAGCTTTCTTT. As protein: CSVEQGRTEAFF. Complete variable domain (other parts from reference TRBV29-1 and TRBJ1-1): SAVISQKPSRDICQRGTSLTIQCQVDSQVTMMFWYRQQPGQSLTLIATANQGSEATYESGFVIDKFPISRPNLTFSTLTVSNMSPEDSSIYLCSVEQGRTEAFFGQGTRLTVV.

V usage is TRBV5-4 and J usage is TRBJ2-5; D is undetermined. The CDR3 spans 16 residues. Germline V gene lookup returns CDR1 SGHNT and CDR2 YYREEE (reference sequence). Deletions cut 0 bases from V and 2 bases from J, with 14 bases between. The CDR3 sequence: CASSLDVEASQETQYF. The CDR3 nucleotides are TGTGCCAGCAGCTTGGATGTTGAAGCCAGTCAAGAGACCCAGTACTTC.

The rearrangement links TRBV29-1 to TRBJ2-7; a possible D gene is TRBD1 (6 bases). CDR3 length: 14 amino acids. Trimming took off 4 bases at V and 0 bases at J, with 13 bases between the two ends. Germline CDR1 SQVTM, CDR2 ANQGSEA. The DNA of the CDR3 is TGCAGCGTTGTTCGACAGGTAAACTCCTACGAGCAGTACTTC. Protein sequence: CSVVRQVNSYEQYF.

The chain uses TRBV30 and TRBJ2-6, with D unresolved. Germline-derived CDR1 and CDR2 are GTSNPN and SVGIG (reference sequence). The CDR3 is made up of 14 amino acids. The V end lost 5 bases, the J end lost 4 bases, and 12 bases lay between the germline ends. CDR3 coding DNA: TGTGCCTGGGTGGTAGGGTCCGGGGCCAACGTCCTGACTTTC. Its protein product is CAWVVGSGANVLTF. Full variable domain (outside the CDR3, taken from reference TRBV30 and TRBJ2-6): SQTIHQWPATLVQPVGSPLSLECTVEGTSNPNLYWYRQAAGRGLQLLFYSVGIGQISSEVPQNLSASRPQDRQFILSSKKLLLSDSGFYLCAWVVGSGANVLTFGAGSRLTVL.

This chain links TRBV5-1 with TRBJ2-3, with D unclear. The CDR3 has 15 amino acids. Trimming cost V 0 bases and J 0 bases, with 8 bases left between them. Germline lookup yields CDR1 SGHRS and CDR2 YFSETQ. The CDR3 sequence: CASSLAPPSTDTQYF. CDR3 sequence (DNA): TGCGCCAGCAGCTTGGCTCCCCCTAGCACAGATACGCAGTATTTT.

The gene calls are TRBV6-5 and TRBJ2-7, with 8 bases aligning to TRBD1. This CDR3 has 14 residues. CDR1 MNHEY and CDR2 SVGAGI come from the germline V gene. Losses at the gene ends were 6 bases for V and 1 base for J; bases not matched to a gene: 5. CDR3 in DNA: TGTGCCAGCAGATCGGACAGGGCTTCCTACGAGCAGTACTTC. Its protein is CASRSDRASYEQYF.

V usage is TRBV9 and J usage is TRBJ2-2; D is possibly TRBD1 or TRBD2 (7 bases each). Trimming took 7 bases from V and 5 from J, leaving 24 bases between them. This CDR3 has 17 amino acids. The germline V gene has CDR1 SGDLS and CDR2 YYNGEE. Here the CDR3 DNA reads TGTGCCAGCTCCCCCGGGGGAGGGGGCGGAAGGACCGGGGAGCTGTTTTTT. Encoded protein: CASSPGGGGGRTGELFF. Full variable domain (remainder filled in from reference TRBV9 and TRBJ2-2): DSGVTQTPKHLITATGQRVTLRCSPRSGDLSVYWYQQSLDQGLQFLIQYYNGEERAKGNILERFSAQQFPDLHSELNLSSLELGDSALYFCASSPGGGGGRTGELFFGEGSRLTVL.